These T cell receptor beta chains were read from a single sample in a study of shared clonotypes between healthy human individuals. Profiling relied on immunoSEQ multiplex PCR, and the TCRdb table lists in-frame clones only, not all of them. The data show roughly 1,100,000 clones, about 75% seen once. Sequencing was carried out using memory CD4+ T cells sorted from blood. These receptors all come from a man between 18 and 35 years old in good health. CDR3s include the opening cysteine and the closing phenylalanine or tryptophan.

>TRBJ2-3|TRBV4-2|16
CASSQVSQAAMDTQYF
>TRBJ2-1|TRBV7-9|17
CASSARYREGIYNEQFF
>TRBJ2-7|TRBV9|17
CASSVGTGGAHSYEQYF
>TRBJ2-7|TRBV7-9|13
CASSLMGSYEQYF
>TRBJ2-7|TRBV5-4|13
CASSLPGVDEQYF
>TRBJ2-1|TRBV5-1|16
CASSLQPSGSSYEQFF
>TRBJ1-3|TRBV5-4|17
CASSLGARGLSGNTIYF
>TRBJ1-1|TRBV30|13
CARTRQGGTEAFF
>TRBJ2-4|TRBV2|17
CANDLKTVGTTKNIQYF
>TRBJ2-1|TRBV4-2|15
CASSQDKGSYNEQFF
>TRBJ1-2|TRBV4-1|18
CASSQPGQGAGGGYGYTF
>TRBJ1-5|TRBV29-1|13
CSVETHRDQPQHF
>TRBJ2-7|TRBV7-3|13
CASSTSPGGEQYF
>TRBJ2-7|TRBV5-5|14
CASSLTSGLTEQYF
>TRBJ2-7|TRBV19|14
CASSKEAVSAEQYF
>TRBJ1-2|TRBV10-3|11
CAISGTGGYTF
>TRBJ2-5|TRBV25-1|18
CAGRPGLAGGLIKETQYF
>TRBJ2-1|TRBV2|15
CASSQTGGHYNEQFF
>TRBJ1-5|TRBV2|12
CASQGPNQPQHF
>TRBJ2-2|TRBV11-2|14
CASNGGPNTGELFF
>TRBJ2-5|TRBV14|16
CASSPMRGGLRETQYF
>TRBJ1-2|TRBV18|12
CATQGATEGYTF
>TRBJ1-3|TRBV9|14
CASSVRRDGNTIYF
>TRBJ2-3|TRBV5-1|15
CASSHGTPSTDTQYF
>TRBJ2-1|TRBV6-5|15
CASSKTSGSLGEQFF
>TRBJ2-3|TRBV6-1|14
CASRLAHTRDTQYF
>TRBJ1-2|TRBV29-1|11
CSVEIRDRGTF
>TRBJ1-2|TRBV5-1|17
CASSLGGTGSRNYGYTF
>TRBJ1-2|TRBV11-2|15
CASSPPGALVYGYTF
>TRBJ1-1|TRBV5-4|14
CASSLDGMNTEAFF
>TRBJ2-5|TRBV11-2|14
CASSPLRGQETQYF
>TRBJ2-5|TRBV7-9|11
CASSLYETQYF
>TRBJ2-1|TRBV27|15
CASTLGGLPWDEQFF
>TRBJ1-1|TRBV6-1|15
CASSDPSRENTEAFF
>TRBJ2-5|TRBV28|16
CASSSTRAGTQETQYF
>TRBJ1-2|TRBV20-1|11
CSARGVYGYTF
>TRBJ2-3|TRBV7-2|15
CASSTQGSLIDTQYF
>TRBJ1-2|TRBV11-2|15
CASSFFAIANYGYTF
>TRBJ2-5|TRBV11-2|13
CASSYRDRGGQYF
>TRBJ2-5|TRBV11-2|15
CASSSGQGIQETQYF
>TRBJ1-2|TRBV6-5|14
CASSSPAEGNGYTF
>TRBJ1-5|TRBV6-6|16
CASSYSGQLGVRPQHF
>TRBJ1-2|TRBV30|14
CAWNQPGSAYGYTF
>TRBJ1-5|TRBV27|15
CASSPRDSSNQPQHF
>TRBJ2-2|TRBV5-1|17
CASSSTPQRGRAGELFF
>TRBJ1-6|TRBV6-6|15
CASAKGATYNSPLHF
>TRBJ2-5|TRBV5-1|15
CASSPSRGRSETQYF